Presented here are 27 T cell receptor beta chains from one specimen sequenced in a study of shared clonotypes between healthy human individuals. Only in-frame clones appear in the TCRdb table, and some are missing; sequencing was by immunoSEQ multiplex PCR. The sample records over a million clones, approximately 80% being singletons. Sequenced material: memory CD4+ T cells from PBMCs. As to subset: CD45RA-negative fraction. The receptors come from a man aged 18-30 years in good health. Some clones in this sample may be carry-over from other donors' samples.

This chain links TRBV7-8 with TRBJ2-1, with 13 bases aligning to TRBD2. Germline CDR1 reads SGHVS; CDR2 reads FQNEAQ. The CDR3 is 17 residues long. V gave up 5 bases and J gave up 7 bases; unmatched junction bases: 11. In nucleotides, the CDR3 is TGTGCCAGCAGCAGGGTGACTAGCGGGAGGCCAGGTAATGAGCAGTTCTTC. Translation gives CASSRVTSGRPGNEQFF.

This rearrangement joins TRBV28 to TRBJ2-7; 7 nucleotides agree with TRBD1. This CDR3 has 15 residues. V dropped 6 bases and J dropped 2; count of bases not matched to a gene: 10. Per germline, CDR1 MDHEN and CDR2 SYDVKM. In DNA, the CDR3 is TGTGCCAGCAGATTTAGTGACAGGGTGCCCTACGAGCAGTACTTC. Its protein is CASRFSDRVPYEQYF. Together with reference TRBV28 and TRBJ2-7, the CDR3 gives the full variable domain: DVKVTQSSRYLVKRTGEKVFLECVQDMDHENMFWYRQDPGLGLRLIYFSYDVKMKEKGDIPEGYSVSREKKERFSLILESASTNQTSMYLCASRFSDRVPYEQYFGPGTRLTVT.

The CDR3 here is CASSADPSYEQYF. CDR3 sequence (DNA): TGTGCCAGCAGCGCCGACCCCTCCTACGAGCAGTACTTC. The rearrangement joins TRBV5-4 to TRBJ2-7; D unclear. CDR1 and CDR2 from the germline V gene are SGHNT and YYREEE (reference sequence). The CDR3 runs 13 residues. The V end was cut by 4 bases, the J end by 0 bases, with 8 bases between.

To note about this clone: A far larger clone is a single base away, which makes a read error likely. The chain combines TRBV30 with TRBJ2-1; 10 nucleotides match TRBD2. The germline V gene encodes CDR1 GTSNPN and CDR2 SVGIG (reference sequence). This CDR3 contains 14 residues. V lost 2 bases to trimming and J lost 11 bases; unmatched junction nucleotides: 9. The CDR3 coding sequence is TGTGCCTGGAGTACGGGACTAGCGACGGGGAAGCAGTTCTTC. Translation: CAWSTGLATGKQFF.

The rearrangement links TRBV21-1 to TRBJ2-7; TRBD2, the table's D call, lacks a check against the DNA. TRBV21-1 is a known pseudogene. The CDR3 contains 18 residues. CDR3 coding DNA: TGTGCCAGCAGCAAAGACCGGGTCCCTTCTTCCGTCGCCTACGAGCAGTACTTC. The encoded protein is CASSKDRVPSSVAYEQYF.

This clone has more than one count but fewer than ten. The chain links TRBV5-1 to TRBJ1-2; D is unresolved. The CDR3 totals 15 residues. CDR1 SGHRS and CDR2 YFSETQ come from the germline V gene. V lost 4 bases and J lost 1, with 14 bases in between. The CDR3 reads CASSDPGPGNYGYTF. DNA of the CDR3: TGCGCCAGCAGCGATCCAGGTCCGGGTAACTATGGCTACACCTTC.

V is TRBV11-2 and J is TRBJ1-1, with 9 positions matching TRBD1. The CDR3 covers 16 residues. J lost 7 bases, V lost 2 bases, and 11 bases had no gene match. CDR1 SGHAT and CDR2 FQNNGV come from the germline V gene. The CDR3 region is CASSLSTGGWRGEAFF. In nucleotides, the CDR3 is TGTGCCAGCAGCTTAAGCACAGGGGGCTGGCGTGGTGAAGCTTTCTTT. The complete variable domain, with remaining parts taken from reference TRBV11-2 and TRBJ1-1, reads EAGVAQSPRYKIIEKRQSVAFWCNPISGHATLYWYQQILGQGPKLLIQFQNNGVVDDSQLPKDRFSAERLKGVDSTLKIQPAKLEDSAVYLCASSLSTGGWRGEAFFGQGTRLTVV.

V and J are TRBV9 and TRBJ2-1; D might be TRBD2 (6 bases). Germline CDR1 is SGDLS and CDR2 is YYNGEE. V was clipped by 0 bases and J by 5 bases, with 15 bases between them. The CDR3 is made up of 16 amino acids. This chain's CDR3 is CASSVGQGLGNNEQFF. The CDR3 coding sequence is TGTGCCAGCAGCGTAGGCCAGGGACTGGGTAACAATGAGCAGTTCTTC.

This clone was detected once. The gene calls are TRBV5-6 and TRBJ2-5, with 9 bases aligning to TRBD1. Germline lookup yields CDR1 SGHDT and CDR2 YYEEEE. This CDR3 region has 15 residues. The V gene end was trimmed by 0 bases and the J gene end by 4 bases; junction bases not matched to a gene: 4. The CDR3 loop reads CASSLAHRGPETQYF. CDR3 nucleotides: TGTGCCAGCAGCTTGGCCCACAGGGGGCCAGAGACCCAGTACTTC.

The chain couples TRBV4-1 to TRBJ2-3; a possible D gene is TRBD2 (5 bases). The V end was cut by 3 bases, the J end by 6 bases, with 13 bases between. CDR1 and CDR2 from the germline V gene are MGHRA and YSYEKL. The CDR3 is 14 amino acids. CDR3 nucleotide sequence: TGCGCCAGCAGCCATTACTCAACGGGGGATACGCAGTATTTT. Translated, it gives CASSHYSTGDTQYF.

CDR3 nucleotides: TGTGCCAGCAGCACCTTGCAGGGGGCCACCTACGAGCAGTACTTC. Translating it yields CASSTLQGATYEQYF. The rearrangement joins TRBV11-2 to TRBJ2-7; 8 bases are a match to TRBD1. Germline V gene lookup returns CDR1 SGHAT and CDR2 FQNNGV. This CDR3 comprises 15 residues. The V segment lost 5 bases and the J segment 2 bases; nucleotides outside the gene matches: 8.

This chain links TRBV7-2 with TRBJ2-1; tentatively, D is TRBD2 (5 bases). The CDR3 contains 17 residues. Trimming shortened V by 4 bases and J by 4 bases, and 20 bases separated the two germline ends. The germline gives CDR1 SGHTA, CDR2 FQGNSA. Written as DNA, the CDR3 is TGTGCCAGCAGCTCACGGAGGATGGCAGGAGTTTACAATGAGCAGTTCTTC. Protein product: CASSSRRMAGVYNEQFF.

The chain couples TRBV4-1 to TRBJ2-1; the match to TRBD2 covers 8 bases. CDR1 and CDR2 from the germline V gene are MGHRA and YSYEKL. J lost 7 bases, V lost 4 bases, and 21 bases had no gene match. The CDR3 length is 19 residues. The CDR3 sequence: CASSPPALASGPLKNEQFF. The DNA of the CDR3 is TGCGCCAGCAGCCCCCCCGCCTTGGCTAGCGGGCCATTAAAGAATGAGCAGTTCTTC.

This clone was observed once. In DNA, the CDR3 is TGCGCCAGCCGACCCGGACAGGTCGACCTGGGCACCGGGGAGCTGTTTTTT. Translating it yields CASRPGQVDLGTGELFF. The chain links TRBV5-1 to TRBJ2-2; 7 nucleotides agree with TRBD1. This CDR3 is 17 amino acids long. V lost 7 bases and J lost 4; bases outside the gene matches: 16. Germline CDR1 SGHRS, CDR2 YFSETQ.

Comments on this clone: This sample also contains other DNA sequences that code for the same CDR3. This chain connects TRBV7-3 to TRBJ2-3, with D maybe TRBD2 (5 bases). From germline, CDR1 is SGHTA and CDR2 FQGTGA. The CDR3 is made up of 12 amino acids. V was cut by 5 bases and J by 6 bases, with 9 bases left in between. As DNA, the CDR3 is TGTGCCAGCAGCCCCGGAGGCGATACGCAGTATTTT. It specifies CASSPGGDTQYF.

The CDR3 loop is CATRRGGLEQYF. The CDR3 region has the DNA TGTGCCACACGGAGGGGCGGGCTCGAGCAGTACTTC. This chain uses TRBV30 with TRBJ2-7, with D perhaps TRBD2 (6 bases). Germline loops: CDR1 GTSNPN, CDR2 SVGIG (reference sequence). The CDR3 spans 12 residues. V lost 8 bases and J lost 6, with 17 bases in between.

In nucleotides, the CDR3 is TGTGCCAGCAGCCGCGCTACAGGGACTTATGGCTACACCTTC. This encodes CASSRATGTYGYTF. The chain is built from TRBV5-4 and TRBJ1-2; perhaps TRBD1 as D (6 bases). The V and J ends lost 4 bases and 5 bases respectively, with 15 bases between them. CDR1 is SGHNT and CDR2 is YYREEE in the germline V gene (reference sequence). This CDR3 region has 14 residues. Filled out from reference TRBV5-4 and TRBJ1-2, the complete variable domain reads ETGVTQSPTHLIKTRGQQVTLRCSSQSGHNTVSWYQQALGQGPQFIFQYYREEENGRGNFPPRFSGLQFPNYSSELNVNALELDDSALYLCASSRATGTYGYTFGSGTRLTVV.

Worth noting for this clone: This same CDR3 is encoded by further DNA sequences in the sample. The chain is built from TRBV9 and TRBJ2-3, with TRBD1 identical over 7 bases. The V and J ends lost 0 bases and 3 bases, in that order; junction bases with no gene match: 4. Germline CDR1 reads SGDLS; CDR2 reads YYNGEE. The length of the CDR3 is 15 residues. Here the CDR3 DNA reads TGTGCCAGCAGCGTAGGGGGCAGGGGGACAGATACGCAGTATTTT. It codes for CASSVGGRGTDTQYF.

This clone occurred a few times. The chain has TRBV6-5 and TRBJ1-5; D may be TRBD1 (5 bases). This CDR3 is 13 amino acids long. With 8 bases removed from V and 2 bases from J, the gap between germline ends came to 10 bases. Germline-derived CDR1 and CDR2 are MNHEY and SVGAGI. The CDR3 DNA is TGTGCCAGCGGGACCATAGGCAATCAGCCCCAGCATTTT. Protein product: CASGTIGNQPQHF.

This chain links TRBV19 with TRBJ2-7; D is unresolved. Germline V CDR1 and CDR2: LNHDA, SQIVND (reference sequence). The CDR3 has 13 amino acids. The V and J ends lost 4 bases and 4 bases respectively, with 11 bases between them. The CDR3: CASSTHPVYEQYF. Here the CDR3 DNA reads TGTGCCAGTAGTACCCACCCCGTATACGAGCAGTACTTC.

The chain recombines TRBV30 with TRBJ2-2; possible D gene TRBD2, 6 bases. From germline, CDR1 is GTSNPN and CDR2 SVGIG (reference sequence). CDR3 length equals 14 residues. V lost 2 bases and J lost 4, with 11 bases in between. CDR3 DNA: TGTGCCTGGAGTAACTGGGGAGGCACCGGGGAGCTGTTTTTT. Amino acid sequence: CAWSNWGGTGELFF.

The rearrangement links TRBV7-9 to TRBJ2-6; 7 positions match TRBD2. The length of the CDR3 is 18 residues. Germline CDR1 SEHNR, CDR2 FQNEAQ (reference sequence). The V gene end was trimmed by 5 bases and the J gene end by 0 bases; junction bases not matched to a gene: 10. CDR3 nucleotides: TGTGCCAGCAGCCATATCAGGGAGGGCCGCTCTGGGGCCAACGTCCTGACTTTC. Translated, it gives CASSHIREGRSGANVLTF.

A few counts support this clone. The CDR3 nucleotides are TGTGCCAGCAGCCAGAGGGGGGGTTTTGGTACGCAGTATTTT. This encodes CASSQRGGFGTQYF. The V gene is TRBV11-2, the J gene TRBJ2-3, with a tentative D call TRBD2 (7 bases). The CDR3 has 14 amino acids. Between the trimmed V and J ends, which lost 5 bases and 8 bases, there was a span of 17 bases. CDR1 and CDR2 from the germline V gene are SGHAT and FQNNGV.

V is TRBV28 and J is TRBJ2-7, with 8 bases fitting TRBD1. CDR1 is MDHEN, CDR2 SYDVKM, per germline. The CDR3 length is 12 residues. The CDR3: CATTTGVYEQYF. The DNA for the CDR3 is TGTGCTACTACGACAGGGGTCTACGAGCAGTACTTC.

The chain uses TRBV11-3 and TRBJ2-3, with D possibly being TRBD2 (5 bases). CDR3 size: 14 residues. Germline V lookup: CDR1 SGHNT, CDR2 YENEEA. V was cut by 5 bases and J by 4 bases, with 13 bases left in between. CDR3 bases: TGTGCCAGCAGCCCCCCTAGCTTCCCAGATACGCAGTATTTT. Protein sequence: CASSPPSFPDTQYF.

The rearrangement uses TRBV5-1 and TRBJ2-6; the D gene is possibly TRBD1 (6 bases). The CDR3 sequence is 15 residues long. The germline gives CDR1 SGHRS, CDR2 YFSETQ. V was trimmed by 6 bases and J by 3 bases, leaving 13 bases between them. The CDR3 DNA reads TGCGCCAGCAAGGAACAGGGATATGGGGCCAACGTCCTGACTTTC. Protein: CASKEQGYGANVLTF. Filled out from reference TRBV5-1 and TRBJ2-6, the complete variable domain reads KAGVTQTPRYLIKTRGQQVTLSCSPISGHRSVSWYQQTPGQGLQFLFEYFSETQRNKGNFPGRFSGRQFSNSRSEMNVSTLELGDSALYLCASKEQGYGANVLTFGAGSRLTVL.

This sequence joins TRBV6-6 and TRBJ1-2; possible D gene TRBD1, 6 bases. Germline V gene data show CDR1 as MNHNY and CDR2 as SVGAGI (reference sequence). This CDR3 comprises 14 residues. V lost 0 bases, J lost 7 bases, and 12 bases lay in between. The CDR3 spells CASSYSRGDGGYTF. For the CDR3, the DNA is TGTGCCAGCAGTTACTCGAGGGGGGATGGTGGCTACACCTTC.